The clone carrying this TCR beta chain is medium-sized within its sample. No antigen is known for it. PCR was performed a second time for about 7 to 12 cycles using a sample-barcoded 5' primer and a J-beta primer mix. TCRdb re-derived calls from the 5' RACE reads in MiXCR, one entry per CDR3 protein. The table records some 700,000 distinct CDR3 sequences, 22% of them present only once. This CDR3 is built from 13 residues. With 5 bases clipped from V and 4 bases from J, the junction kept 4 bases outside the gene matches. CDR1 and CDR2 from the germline V gene are SEHNR and FQNEAQ (reference sequence). The sample originates from a study of blood T cells in healthy people across ages. General study findings and limits: Considered underestimates were the diversity estimates obtained from one million T cells.

The chain recombines TRBV7-9 with TRBJ1-2, with TRBD1 matching 7 bases. Specimen: blood. The receptor's source is a man aged 70-80 years in good health. CDR3 amino acids: CASSPTGIYGYTF. CDR3 DNA: TGTGCCAGCAGCCCGACAGGGATCTATGGCTACACCTTC.